This T cell receptor beta chain was obtained from a study of shared clonotypes between healthy human individuals. Germline V lookup: CDR1 SNHLY, CDR2 FYNNEI. The CDR3 has 15 amino acids. V shed 1 base and J shed 0 bases, with 6 bases lying between them. Measured with immunoSEQ multiplex PCR; TCRdb has only the in-frame clones, and not every one. The table lists about 1.5 million clones, around 98% of them singletons. The sequence was obtained from a man between 25 and 39 years old in good health. V gene TRBV2 combines with J gene TRBJ1-4, with TRBD1 as a possible D gene (5 bases). Sequencing was done on a sample of naive CD4+ T cells sorted from blood. Sample subset: CD45RA+ positively selected. The CDR3 DNA reads TGTGCCAGCAGTGAAGTAGGGGCAACTAATGAAAAACTGTTTTTT. As protein: CASSEVGATNEKLFF.